This T cell receptor (beta chain) was identified in a study of blood T cell repertoires in COVID-19. Study summary: Sites in the United States, Italy and Spain provided acute and convalescent COVID-19 samples. T cells, B-cell-depleted T cells, or PBMCs supplied cDNA or gDNA.

Methods used by the authors: Estimates of nucleated cell counts were drawn from the amplification of reference gene primers. Sequencing was performed with immunoSEQ multiplex PCR; in TCRdb, only in-frame clones are kept and a portion is missing. That table is the source of V, J and clone size, and D and trimming were worked out from the DNA. The sample gives roughly 260,000 clones, approximately 86% of which show up once; 2.2% is in the top ten. Germline V CDR1 and CDR2: SGHRS, YFSETQ. This CDR3 has 16 residues. V lost 1 base, J lost 5 bases, and 15 bases lay in between. V usage is TRBV5-1 and J usage is TRBJ1-4; TRBD1 might be the D (5 bases). Material: peripheral blood. This receptor was taken from a woman aged 45-65 years who had recovered from COVID-19. CDR3 coding DNA: TGCGCCAGCAGCTTGCGAGGGCCGGGGGGAAATGAAAAACTGTTTTTT. The encoded protein is CASSLRGPGGNEKLFF. The full variable domain, completed using reference TRBV5-1 and TRBJ1-4, is KAGVTQTPRYLIKTRGQQVTLSCSPISGHRSVSWYQQTPGQGLQFLFEYFSETQRNKGNFPGRFSGRQFSNSRSEMNVSTLELGDSALYLCASSLRGPGGNEKLFFGSGTQLSVL.